This T cell receptor beta chain was sequenced for a study of T-cell memory formation after mild COVID-19. Study results and caveats: Day 15 to 85 contractors were CD4/CD8 balanced; later expanders leaned CD4+. Pre-infection memory harbored some responding clones, suggesting cross-reactive memory joined. Most CD4+ clones that shrank were in CM and EM, while CD8+ ones turned up in EMRA.

This clonotype was found a few times. Its antigen is as yet unknown. TCR alpha and TCR beta cDNA libraries with sample barcodes and UMIs came from 5'RACE using constant-segment primers. TCRdb reprocessed the 5' RACE reads via MiXCR and lists one record per CDR3 protein. The table records about 440,000 distinct CDR3 sequences, approximately 20% of them present only once. Trimming left V 5 bases short and J 2 bases short, with 18 bases between. The germline V gene encodes CDR1 SEHNR and CDR2 FQNEAQ (reference sequence). The CDR3 is 17 residues long. The chain couples TRBV7-9 to TRBJ2-2; tentatively, D is TRBD2 (5 bases). Sequences were obtained from PBMCs or a T cell subset sorted from them (not recorded which). The clonotype was recovered from an adult woman who had mild COVID-19 (a few samples of this study predate the infection). Cell type and time point are not known. The CDR3, as DNA: TGTGCCAGCAGCCCTGCACGACTACTTCTAAACACCGGGGAGCTGTTTTTT. The encoded protein is CASSPARLLLNTGELFF. Variable domain in full (rest from reference TRBV7-9 and TRBJ2-2): DTGVSQNPRHKITKRGQNVTFRCDPISEHNRLYWYRQTLGQGPEFLTYFQNEAQLEKSRLLSDRFSAERPKGSFSTLEIQRTEQGDSAMYLCASSPARLLLNTGELFFGEGSRLTVL.